This T cell receptor beta chain is from a study of memory CD4+ T cells and cytomegalovirus serostatus. CDR1 and CDR2 (germline): SGHDT, YYEEEE. This CDR3 is 13 amino acids long. The J segment lost 6 bases and the V segment lost 2 bases, leaving 3 bases of the junction unmatched. Single viable CD3+CD4+CD8-CD45RO+ cells were sorted as the memory CD4+ T cells. The repertoire was sequenced with immunoSEQ multiplex PCR; TCRdb's copy has only in-frame clones and lacks some. The data hold about 56,000 clones, with 82% observed a single time. The rearrangement joins TRBV5-6 to TRBJ2-7; 9 positions match TRBD2. The TCR originated in an adult in good health and CMV-seronegative. Sequenced material: memory CD4+ T cells from blood. CDR3 loop: CASSFIAGAEQYF. In nucleotides, the CDR3 is TGTGCCAGCAGCTTTATAGCGGGGGCCGAGCAGTACTTC.